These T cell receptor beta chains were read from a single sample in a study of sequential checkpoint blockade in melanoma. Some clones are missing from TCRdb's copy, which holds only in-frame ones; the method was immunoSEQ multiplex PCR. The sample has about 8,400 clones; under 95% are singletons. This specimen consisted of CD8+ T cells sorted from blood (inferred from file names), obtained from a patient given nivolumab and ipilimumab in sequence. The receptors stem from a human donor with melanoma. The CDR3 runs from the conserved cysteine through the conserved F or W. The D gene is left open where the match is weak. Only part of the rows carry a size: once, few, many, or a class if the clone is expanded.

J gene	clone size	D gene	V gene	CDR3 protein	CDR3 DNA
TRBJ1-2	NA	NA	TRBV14	CASSQTGQIRFNYGYTF	TGTGCCAGCAGCCAAACGGGACAAATTCGTTTTAACTATGGCTACACCTTC
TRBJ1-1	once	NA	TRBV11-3	CASSTRTAPEAFF	TGTGCCAGCAGCACTCGGACAGCCCCTGAAGCTTTCTTT
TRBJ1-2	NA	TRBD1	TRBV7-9	CASIATGGLDYGYTF	TGTGCCAGCATCGCGACAGGGGGCCTTGACTATGGCTACACCTTC
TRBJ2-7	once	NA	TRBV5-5	CASSLGYTLPWYF	TGTGCCAGCAGCTTGGGGTACACCCTCCCCTGGTACTTC
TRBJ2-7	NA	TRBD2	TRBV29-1	CSVESGRAAEQYF	TGCAGCGTTGAAAGCGGGAGGGCCGCCGAGCAGTACTTC
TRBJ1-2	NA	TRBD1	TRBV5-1	CASRKETGDIYGYTF	TGCGCCAGCAGGAAAGAGACAGGGGACATCTATGGCTACACCTTC
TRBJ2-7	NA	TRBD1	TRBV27	CASTAQPWTGSYEQYF	TGTGCCAGCACAGCTCAGCCCTGGACAGGTTCGTACGAGCAGTACTTC
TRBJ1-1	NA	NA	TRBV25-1	CASKRGLEAFF	TGTGCCAGCAAAAGGGGTCTTGAAGCTTTCTTT
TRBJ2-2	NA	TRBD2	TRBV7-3	CASSPRLAGAGELFF	TGTGCCAGCAGCCCAAGACTAGCGGGAGCCGGGGAGCTGTTTTTT
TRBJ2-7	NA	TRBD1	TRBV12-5	CASGTGIYEQYF	TGTGCTAGCGGGACAGGGATCTACGAGCAGTACTTC
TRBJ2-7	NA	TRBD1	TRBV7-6	CASSRDRDYEQYF	TGTGCCAGCAGCCGGGACAGGGACTACGAGCAGTACTTC
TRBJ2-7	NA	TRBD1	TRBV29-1	CSVGYGQGAGSYEQYF	TGCAGCGTTGGTTACGGACAGGGGGCGGGCTCCTACGAGCAGTACTTC
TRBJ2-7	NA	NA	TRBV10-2	CASSGEIRGYEQYF	TGCGCCAGCAGTGGTGAGATCCGGGGGTACGAGCAGTACTTC
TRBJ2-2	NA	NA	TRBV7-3	CASSPRTANTGELFF	TGTGCCAGCAGCCCGCGGACAGCCAACACCGGGGAGCTGTTTTTT
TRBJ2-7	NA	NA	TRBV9	CASSTSRGAYEQYF	TGTGCCAGCAGCACGTCCCGGGGAGCCTACGAGCAGTACTTC
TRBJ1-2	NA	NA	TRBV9	CASSAIRDHYGYTF	TGTGCCAGCAGCGCTATCAGGGATCACTATGGCTACACCTTC
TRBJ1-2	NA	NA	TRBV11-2	CASSLVSGGYTF	TGTGCCAGCAGCTTAGTAAGCGGTGGCTACACCTTC
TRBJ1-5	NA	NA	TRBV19	CAIGEVYSNQPQHF	TGTGCCATCGGAGAGGTTTATAGCAATCAGCCCCAGCATTTT
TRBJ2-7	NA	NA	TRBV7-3	CASSLLATGEQYF	TGTGCCAGCAGCCTTCTAGCGACGGGTGAGCAGTACTTC
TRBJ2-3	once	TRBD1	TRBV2	CASSTGATDTQYF	TGTGCCAGCAGTACAGGGGCAACAGATACGCAGTATTTT
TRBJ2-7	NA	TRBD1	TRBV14	CASSQDYNRGDEQYF	TGTGCCAGCAGCCAAGATTATAACAGGGGCGACGAGCAGTACTTC
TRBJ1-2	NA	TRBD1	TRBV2	CASRDRFSYYGYTF	TGTGCCAGCAGGGACAGGTTCTCCTACTATGGCTACACCTTC
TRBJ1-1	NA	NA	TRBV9	CASSVVVGGTEAFF	TGTGCCAGCAGCGTAGTTGTAGGCGGAACTGAAGCTTTCTTT
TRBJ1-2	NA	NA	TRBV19	CASSPQGNGYTF	TGTGCCAGTAGTCCACAGGGTAATGGCTACACCTTC
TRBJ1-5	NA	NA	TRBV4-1	CASSQGGNSNQPQHF	TGCGCCAGCAGCCAAGGAGGGAATAGCAATCAGCCCCAGCATTTT
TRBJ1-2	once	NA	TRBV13	CASSFGLNGYTF	TGTGCCAGCAGCTTTGGACTCAATGGCTACACCTTC
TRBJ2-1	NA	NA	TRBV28	CASSPLYNEQFF	TGTGCCAGCAGTCCACTATACAATGAGCAGTTCTTC
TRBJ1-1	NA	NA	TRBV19	CASSIFSAGENTEAFF	TGTGCCAGTAGTATCTTCTCGGCAGGGGAGAACACTGAAGCTTTCTTT
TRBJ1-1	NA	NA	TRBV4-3	CASSQSRMELMNTEAFF	TGCGCCAGCAGCCAAAGCCGCATGGAGTTAATGAACACTGAAGCTTTCTTT
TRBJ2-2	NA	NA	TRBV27	CASSPPPGAPNTGELFF	TGTGCCAGCAGTCCTCCCCCGGGTGCGCCCAACACCGGGGAGCTGTTTTTT
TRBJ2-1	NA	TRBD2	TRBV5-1	CASSRTSGYNEQFF	TGCGCCAGCAGCAGGACTAGCGGTTACAATGAGCAGTTCTTC
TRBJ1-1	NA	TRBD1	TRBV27	CASSRGGFEAFF	TGTGCCAGCAGTCGAGGGGGCTTTGAAGCTTTCTTT
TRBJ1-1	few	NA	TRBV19	CASREQGNTEAFF	TGTGCCAGTAGGGAACAGGGGAACACTGAAGCTTTCTTT
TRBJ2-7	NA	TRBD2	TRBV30	CAWSVLAGAYEQYF	TGTGCCTGGAGTGTACTAGCGGGAGCCTACGAGCAGTACTTC
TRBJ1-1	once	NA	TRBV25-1	CASRQGRAFF	TGTGCCAGCAGGCAGGGGAGAGCTTTCTTT
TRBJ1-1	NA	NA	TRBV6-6	CASSYPQGSPTEAFF	TGTGCCAGCAGTTACCCCCAGGGGTCCCCCACTGAAGCTTTCTTT
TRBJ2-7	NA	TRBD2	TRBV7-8	CASSLGGGGGEQYF	TGTGCCAGCAGCTTAGGGGGCGGGGGAGGCGAGCAGTACTTC
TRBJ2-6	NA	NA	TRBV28	CASSQESLTQSRANVLTF	TGTGCCAGCAGTCAAGAAAGCTTGACACAAAGTCGGGCCAACGTCCTGACTTTC
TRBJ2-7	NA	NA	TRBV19	CASSVGLSSYEQYF	TGTGCCAGTAGTGTGGGACTTAGCTCCTACGAGCAGTACTTC
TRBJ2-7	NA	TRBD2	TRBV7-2	CASSWGLAGAYEQYF	TGTGCCAGCAGCTGGGGACTAGCGGGGGCCTACGAGCAGTACTTC
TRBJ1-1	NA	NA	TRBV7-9	CASSPGGPVEAFF	TGTGCCAGCAGCCCCGGGGGGCCGGTTGAAGCTTTCTTT
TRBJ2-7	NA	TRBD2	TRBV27	CASSTGLAGNPYEQYF	TGTGCCAGCAGTACCGGACTAGCGGGAAACCCCTACGAGCAGTACTTC